This T cell receptor (beta chain) was retrieved from a study of TIL therapy for anti-PD-1-resistant metastatic lung cancer (dated by TCRdb to the early 2020s). Concerning the study at large: Tumors were harvested before any PD-1/PD-L1 blockade; patients then received nivolumab, and those progressing received lymphodepletion, expanded TIL infusion and IL-2. Among the enrolled patients, the median age was nearly 55 years (range roughly 38-80), and the median tumor PD-L1 proportion score was roughly 6%. The cohort was predominantly lung adenocarcinoma, with several EGFR-mutant and two ALK-rearranged tumors, and half of patients were current or former smokers. A median non-synonymous tumor mutation burden of approximately 1.5 mutations per megabase was determined across the cohort by whole-exome sequencing. T cell receptor beta sequencing of tumor and peripheral blood served to follow clonotypes across the tumor, the expanded TIL product, and serial blood samples. General findings and caveats noted by the study authors: The study protocol defined all tumor marker inferences as exploratory. Infused TIL clonotypes partially replaced the baseline peripheral repertoire then decayed over months, with no apparent association between persistence and response. The cohort was highly selected, including more treatment-naive, never-smoker and oncogene-addicted patients than is typical, which limits generalizability.

The sample's time point label, decoded: pre-treatment sample, taken before nivolumab and TIL therapy. Adults with stage 4 NSCLC were enrolled in a dual-center phase I trial from late 2017 to early 2020. Samples were obtained from a single-arm, open-label phase I trial in which tumor-infiltrating lymphocyte therapy with nivolumab was evaluated in advanced non-small cell lung cancer. Blood mononuclear cells from EDTA tubes were isolated by Ficoll gradient, snap-frozen as pellets, and DNA was extracted with a Qiagen mini-prep kit. Remarks on this clone: The specificity of this receptor is unknown. No much larger clonotype is one base removed from it; base qualities were not supplied.

TCR beta CDR3 regions were amplified from genomic DNA with the immunoSEQ v3 hsTCRB kit using bias-controlled multiplex PCR. TCR libraries were sequenced on an Illumina NextSeq 500 to approximately 2 million read pairs for survey level or roughly 5-6.5 million for deep level. In the paper's pipeline: V, D and J genes were assigned, non-productive sequences were removed, and clonality was reported by immunoSEQ Analyzer software. To compare repertoires between infused TIL and blood, productive Simpson clonality was used along with the Morisita overlap index of productive TRB rearrangements. For each clone in blood, the absolute clonotype count was estimated by multiplying the lymphocyte count by the CD3+ fraction and by the clone's productive frequency. This is the immuneACCESS table as TCRdb keeps it, with only in-frame sequences that have V and J called. A part of the clones is gone; compared with another copy, unresolved V genes explain less than half, and the rest is unexplained. That table is the source of V, J and clone size, and D and trimming were worked out from the DNA. The sample table contains about 50,000 clones; only one count was recorded for roughly 85% of them. Jointly, the top ten make up more than 4.5% of the sample.

Relative to germline, V is missing 3 bases and J is missing 4 bases, with 7 bases of the junction outside any gene match. The germline V gene sets CDR1 to SGHTA and CDR2 to FQGNSA. The CDR3 contains 16 residues, cysteine and phenylalanine counted. The read is trimmed to its CDR3 DNA, 48 bases read in frame from base 1. Material: blood, obtained at baseline. This sequence was found in a woman aged 25-80 years with non-small cell lung cancer. The chain employs TRBV7-2 and TRBJ2-1, and 9 junctional nucleotides match TRBD2. The DNA reads as follows: TGTGCCAGCAGCTTTTCGGCGGGGGGGGCTTACAATGAGCAGTTCTTC. Translated, it gives CASSFSAGGAYNEQFF.